This entry lists 12 T cell receptor beta chains sequenced from one sample in a study of blood T cell repertoires in COVID-19. Using immunoSEQ multiplex PCR, the repertoire was profiled, and TCRdb retains in-frame clones only, with some absent. The sample includes approximately 130,000 clones, about four fifths of them seen just once. Sequenced: peripheral blood. These receptors came from a man aged 35 to 55 with active or convalescent COVID-19.

A remark on this clone: This sample includes further DNA sequences coding for the same CDR3. CDR3 DNA: TGCGCCAGCAGTACTAGCGGGGGCAACAATGAGCAGTTCTTC. The encoded protein is CASSTSGGNNEQFF. The V call is TRBV5-1, the J call TRBJ2-1; 11 nucleotides match TRBD2. The CDR3 totals 14 residues. J was trimmed by 5 bases and V by 5 bases; bases with no gene match: 3. CDR1 and CDR2 (germline): SGHRS, YFSETQ.

A single count supports this clone. V usage is TRBV6-5 and J usage is TRBJ2-2, with TRBD2 identical over 7 bases. Germline assignment: CDR1 MNHEY and CDR2 SVGAGI. This CDR3 is built from 15 residues. Trimming at V came to 4 bases and at J to 2 bases, leaving 4 bases not matched to a gene. The CDR3 spells CASSWGGANTGELFF. The CDR3 nucleotides are TGTGCCAGCAGTTGGGGGGGAGCCAACACCGGGGAGCTGTTTTTT.

This clone has a handful of counts. This chain uses TRBV5-4 with TRBJ1-5, with 7 positions matching TRBD1. J lost 6 bases, V lost 0 bases, and 0 bases had no gene match. Germline V lookup: CDR1 SGHNT, CDR2 YYREEE (reference sequence). The CDR3 length is 13 residues. CDR3 nucleotides: TGTGCCAGCAGCTTGGACAGGGGTCAGCCCCAGCATTTT. As protein: CASSLDRGQPQHF.

The chain combines TRBV5-4 with TRBJ2-3; TRBD2 agrees at 12 bases. This CDR3 comprises 15 residues. V trimming: 4 bases; J trimming: 3 bases; junction bases outside the gene matches: 3. Germline V gene lookup returns CDR1 SGHNT and CDR2 YYREEE (reference sequence). CDR3 sequence reads: CASSRTSGGTDTQYF. The CDR3 region has the DNA TGTGCCAGCAGCCGTACTAGCGGGGGGACAGATACGCAGTATTTT.

This clone has more than one count but fewer than ten. V and J are TRBV5-4 and TRBJ1-6, with D maybe TRBD1 (6 bases). Germline CDR1 and CDR2: SGHNT and YYREEE (reference sequence). The CDR3 is 15 amino acids. The V and J ends lost 3 bases and 5 bases respectively, with 12 bases between them. DNA of the CDR3: TGTGCCAGCAGCTCCAGACAGGAGAATAATTCACCCCTCCACTTT. Translation gives CASSSRQENNSPLHF. The entire variable domain, with the rest obtained from reference TRBV5-4 and TRBJ1-6, is as follows: ETGVTQSPTHLIKTRGQQVTLRCSSQSGHNTVSWYQQALGQGPQFIFQYYREEENGRGNFPPRFSGLQFPNYSSELNVNALELDDSALYLCASSSRQENNSPLHFGNGTRLTVT.

J is TRBJ2-3 and V is TRBV29-1; TRBD2 might be the D (5 bases). V was cut by 6 bases and J by 2 bases, with 9 bases left in between. The CDR3 spans 12 residues. Germline V lookup: CDR1 SQVTM, CDR2 ANQGSEA. CDR3 in amino acids: CSVERDTDTQYF. CDR3 DNA sequence: TGCAGCGTGGAACGGGACACAGATACGCAGTATTTT.

The chain links TRBV4-3 to TRBJ2-3; weak D call: TRBD2 (5 bases). This CDR3 contains 17 residues. V was trimmed by 0 bases and J by 5 bases, leaving 18 bases between them. CDR1 LGHNA and CDR2 YSLEER come from the germline V gene. The CDR3 region has the DNA TGCGCCAGCAGCCAAGAAACTCTCGGGGTGGTAGGAGATACGCAGTATTTT. Its translation: CASSQETLGVVGDTQYF.

This chain's CDR3 is CASSPGTGVWEQYF. The CDR3 region has the DNA TGTGCCAGCAGTCCAGGGACAGGGGTGTGGGAGCAGTACTTC. The chain carries TRBV6-5 and TRBJ2-7, with 10 positions matching TRBD1. CDR1 and CDR2 from the germline V gene are MNHEY and SVGAGI. V trimming: 5 bases; J trimming: 7 bases; junction bases outside the gene matches: 8. This CDR3 region has 14 residues.

The CDR3 bases are TGTGCCAGCAGCTCCTCAGGGGAATACGAGCAGTACTTC. Its translation is CASSSSGEYEQYF. The V call is TRBV7-7, the J call TRBJ2-7; TRBD1 might be the D (6 bases). The V gene's germline CDR1 is SSHAT and CDR2 FNYEAQ (reference sequence). The CDR3 covers 13 residues. Trimming shortened V by 4 bases and J by 4 bases, and 11 bases separated the two germline ends.

The chain employs TRBV7-9 and TRBJ2-7; the D gene is possibly TRBD1 (5 bases). Trimming stripped 4 bases from V and 3 bases from J, with 10 bases between. The CDR3 covers 13 residues. CDR1 is SEHNR, CDR2 FQNEAQ, per germline (reference sequence). The DNA of the CDR3 is TGTGCCAGCAGCTCAAAGGGGAACTACGAGCAGTACTTC. It yields the protein CASSSKGNYEQYF.

This chain joins TRBV9 and TRBJ1-2, with D hard to call. Trimming shortened V by 0 bases and J by 6 bases, and 9 bases separated the two germline ends. The CDR3 consists of 13 residues. CDR1 is SGDLS, CDR2 YYNGEE, per germline. The CDR3 protein is CASSVVGSHGYTF. The CDR3 nucleotides read TGTGCCAGCAGCGTAGTAGGGAGCCATGGCTACACCTTC.

V usage is TRBV6-5 and J usage is TRBJ2-7, with 9 bases aligning to TRBD1. The CDR3 totals 14 residues. The junction had 10 bases not matched to a gene; V was cut back by 10 bases and J by 3 bases. The V gene's germline CDR1 is MNHEY and CDR2 SVGAGI. The CDR3 coding sequence is TGTGCCACCCGGACTACAGGGGGCGGCTACGAGCAGTACTTC. Its protein is CATRTTGGGYEQYF.